These 19 T cell receptor beta chains were all obtained from the same sample, sequenced in a study of Graves' ophthalmopathy and Graves' hyperthyroidism. RNA transcripts were the source from which TCR beta CDR3 regions were amplified. In the first round, RT-PCR was carried out with HTBI primers, and a multiplex PCR formed the second round. From the multiplex PCR reads, TCRdb called clonotypes with MiXCR, one entry per CDR3 protein. Among hundreds of thousands of distinct CDR3 sequences, roughly 39% were seen once, and the ten largest hold 3.3%. What was sequenced was peripheral blood. The receptors here all came from an adult man with Graves' ophthalmopathy.

V usage is TRBV7-3 and J usage is TRBJ1-6; the D gene is possibly TRBD1 (6 bases). Trimming cost V 5 bases and J 4 bases, with 9 bases left between them. Per germline, CDR1 SGHTA and CDR2 FQGTGA. CDR3 length equals 14 residues. CDR3 in DNA: TGTGCCAGCAGCGGAGGACAGTATAATTCACCCCTCCACTTT. Its translation: CASSGGQYNSPLHF.

This clonotype has more than one count but fewer than ten. V is TRBV3-1 and J is TRBJ2-7, with TRBD2 as a possible D gene (5 bases). This CDR3 is built from 14 residues. Trimming removed 4 bases from V and 3 bases from J, with 13 bases in between. Germline values: CDR1 LGHDT, CDR2 YNNKEL (reference sequence). The CDR3 here is CASSPERGFYEQYF. In nucleotides, the CDR3 is TGTGCCAGCAGCCCAGAAAGAGGGTTCTACGAGCAGTACTTC.

This chain connects TRBV5-1 to TRBJ1-1; 9 bases align to TRBD1. V lost 4 bases, J lost 0 bases, and 10 bases stayed unmatched. Germline CDR1 SGHRS, CDR2 YFSETQ. The CDR3 is 17 amino acids. The CDR3 coding sequence is TGCGCCAGCAGCCCCGGGACAGGGAGGGTCGTGAACACTGAAGCTTTCTTT. Protein product: CASSPGTGRVVNTEAFF.

In this sample, this clonotype turned up a few times. The chain links TRBV10-3 to TRBJ2-5, with D perhaps matching TRBD1 (5 bases). V was clipped by 4 bases and J by 9 bases, with 15 bases between them. This CDR3 contains 13 residues. Germline CDR1 is ENHRY and CDR2 is SYGVKD. CDR3 loop: CAISGQNNQPQYF. Written as DNA, the CDR3 is TGTGCCATCAGTGGACAGAACAATCAGCCCCAGTACTTC.

This clonotype came up many times. The chain combines TRBV5-1 with TRBJ2-7, with TRBD1 matching over 8 bases. The germline V gene encodes CDR1 SGHRS and CDR2 YFSETQ. V shed 4 bases, J shed 7 bases, and the junction held 10 bases outside the gene matches. This CDR3 is built from 14 residues. CDR3 sequence reads: CASSAGQAFLEQYF. Written as DNA, the CDR3 is TGCGCCAGCAGCGCGGGACAGGCCTTCTTAGAGCAGTACTTC.

The chain is built from TRBV5-6 and TRBJ2-2, with 8 bases identical to TRBD1. V lost 0 bases and J lost 6; bases outside the gene matches: 4. CDR3 length equals 15 residues. Germline CDR1 SGHDT, CDR2 YYEEEE. The CDR3 loop is CASSLEQGGAGELFF. The CDR3 DNA reads as TGTGCCAGCAGCTTGGAACAGGGGGGCGCCGGGGAGCTGTTTTTT.

The V call is TRBV15, the J call TRBJ1-2; no clear D. Germline V gives CDR1 LNHNV, CDR2 YYDKDF (reference sequence). V dropped 5 bases and J dropped 8 bases, with 9 bases sitting between them. The CDR3 spans 11 residues. The CDR3 bases are TGTGCCACCAGCCTCGGCCAGGGCTACACCTTC. Its translation is CATSLGQGYTF.

The chain is built from TRBV5-1 and TRBJ2-7, with a possible D match to TRBD1 (6 bases). Looked up from germline, CDR1 is SGHRS and CDR2 is YFSETQ. The CDR3 consists of 14 residues. With 0 bases removed from V and 5 bases from J, the gap between germline ends came to 12 bases. CDR3 in amino acids: CASSLGRTVDEQYF. The CDR3 DNA is TGCGCCAGCAGCTTGGGCAGGACAGTGGACGAGCAGTACTTC.

With respect to this clonotype: The final CDR3 position lacks the conserved phenylalanine or tryptophan, pointing to a likely read error. Because the CDR3's place on the DNA is in doubt, the DNA is left out and the CDR3 is given as listed by TCRdb. The chain joins TRBV15 to TRBJ1-5; no DNA check was done on the table's D call, TRBD1. The germline CDR1 and CDR2 sequences are LNHNV and YYDKDF (reference sequence). The CDR3 is 8 amino acids long, termini counted. The CDR3 spells CATSSDRD.

The V gene is TRBV10-3, the J gene TRBJ1-2; D may be TRBD1 (5 bases). Per the germline V gene, CDR1 is ENHRY and CDR2 is SYGVKD. CDR3 length: 16 residues. V lost 2 bases and J 0 bases, leaving 13 bases between the germline ends. This CDR3 is CAISEPGVNTNYGYTF. DNA of the CDR3: TGTGCCATCAGTGAGCCGGGGGTCAATACTAACTATGGCTACACCTTC.

Notes on this clonotype: This may be a read error: a much more frequent sequence differs by one nucleotide. The conserved phenylalanine or tryptophan normally closing the CDR3 is absent here, so this likely arose from a read error. This chain joins TRBV7-9 and TRBJ2-6, with TRBD1 identical over 9 bases. Trimming removed 5 bases from V and 2 bases from J; junction bases left unmatched: 13. Germline assignment: CDR1 SEHNR and CDR2 FQNEAQ (reference sequence). CDR3 length: 19 amino acids. CDR3 coding DNA: TGTGCCAGCAGCGACCCGGATGGGACAGGGAATGCTGGGGCCAACGTCCTGACTCTC. Translated, it gives CASSDPDGTGNAGANVLTL.

In its sample, this clonotype was seen many times. V gene TRBV25-1 combines with J gene TRBJ1-2; D remains ambiguous. Trimming removed 7 bases at V and 2 bases at J, with 5 bases between. This CDR3 has 11 residues. The germline gives CDR1 MGHDK, CDR2 SYGVNS. CDR3 bases: TGTGCCAGCATTTCGAACTATGGCTACACCTTC. Translation: CASISNYGYTF.

The chain carries TRBV7-2 and TRBJ2-7; TRBD2 agrees at 9 bases. After removal of 4 bases from V and 2 bases from J, the junction contained 6 bases not matched to a gene. Germline V gene lookup returns CDR1 SGHTA and CDR2 FQGNSA. The CDR3 has 15 amino acids. This CDR3 reads CASSSIAGEPYEQYF. The CDR3 nucleotides are TGTGCCAGCAGCTCTATAGCGGGAGAGCCCTACGAGCAGTACTTC.

This clonotype came up a few times. This rearrangement joins TRBV2 to TRBJ2-7; TRBD1 aligns across 8 bases. The ends lost 6 bases at V and 0 bases at J; junction bases unmatched: 10. The CDR3 sequence is 16 residues long. Germline assignment: CDR1 SNHLY and CDR2 FYNNEI. This chain's CDR3 is CASSPSTGDGSYEQYF. The DNA for the CDR3 is TGTGCCAGCAGCCCCTCGACAGGGGATGGCTCCTACGAGCAGTACTTC.

With regard to this clonotype: A read error may explain this, as a much larger clone is one base away. The chain joins TRBV12-3 or TRBV12-4 to TRBJ2-7; D is possibly TRBD1 (5 bases). The CDR3 runs to 14 residues. This CDR3 reads CASSPGRVSSEQYF. In nucleotides, the CDR3 is TGTGCCAGCAGCCCAGGGCGAGTTTCCTCCGAGCAGTACTTC.

The chain recombines TRBV19 with TRBJ2-5; possibly TRBD1 for D (6 bases). Per the germline V gene, CDR1 is LNHDA and CDR2 is SQIVND (reference sequence). The V end was cut by 1 base, the J end by 3 bases, with 9 bases between. The CDR3 is 14 amino acids. The CDR3 loop is CASSIVNREETQYF. The CDR3 DNA sequence: TGTGCCAGTAGTATAGTCAACAGGGAAGAGACCCAGTACTTC. Complete variable domain (other parts from reference TRBV19 and TRBJ2-5): DGGITQSPKYLFRKEGQNVTLSCEQNLNHDAMYWYRQDPGQGLRLIYYSQIVNDFQKGDIAEGYSVSREKKESFPLTVTSAQKNPTAFYLCASSIVNREETQYFGPGTRLLVL.

This clonotype was counted a few times. J is TRBJ2-7 and V is TRBV10-3; D possibly uses TRBD1 or TRBD2 (6 bases each). Germline CDR1 reads ENHRY; CDR2 reads SYGVKD. This CDR3 has 13 amino acids. Trimming left V 10 bases short and J 4 bases short, with 17 bases between. The CDR3 nucleotides read TGTGCCAGCGATCCGGGGGCGTCATACGAGCAGTACTTC. This gives the protein CASDPGASYEQYF.

This clonotype was counted many times. This chain uses TRBV7-3 with TRBJ1-6; 8 bases line up with TRBD1. The CDR3 length is 15 residues. Per germline, CDR1 SGHTA and CDR2 FQGTGA. V shed 1 base and J 8 bases; nucleotides not matched to a gene: 4. CDR3 nucleotides: TGTGCCAGCAGCTTAAATCCGACAGGGGATTCACCCCTCCACTTT. Residues: CASSLNPTGDSPLHF.

The chain uses TRBV7-9 and TRBJ2-5; possibly TRBD1 or TRBD2 for D (6 bases each). The CDR3 is 23 amino acids. The germline V gene encodes CDR1 SEHNR and CDR2 FQNEAQ (reference sequence). V lost 1 base and J lost 2, with 35 bases in between. CDR3 loop: CASSLVLWGVPGARHKGQETQYF. In nucleotides, the CDR3 is TGTGCCAGCAGCTTAGTTTTATGGGGGGTACCGGGGGCCCGGCATAAAGGGCAAGAGACCCAGTACTTC.